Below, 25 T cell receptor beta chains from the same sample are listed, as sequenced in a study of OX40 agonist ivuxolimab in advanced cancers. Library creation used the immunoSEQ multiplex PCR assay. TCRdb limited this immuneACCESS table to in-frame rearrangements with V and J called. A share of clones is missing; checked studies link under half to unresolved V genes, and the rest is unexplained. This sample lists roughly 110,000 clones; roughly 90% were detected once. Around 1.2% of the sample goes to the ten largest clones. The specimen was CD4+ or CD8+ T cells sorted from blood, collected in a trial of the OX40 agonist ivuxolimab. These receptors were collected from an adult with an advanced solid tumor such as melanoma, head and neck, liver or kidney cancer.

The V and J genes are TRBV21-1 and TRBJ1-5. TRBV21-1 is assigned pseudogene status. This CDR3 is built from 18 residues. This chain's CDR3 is CASSPGPDWAKSDQPQHF. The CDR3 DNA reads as TGTGCCAGCAGCCCAGGACCGGATTGGGCCAAGTCGGATCAGCCCCAGCATTTT.

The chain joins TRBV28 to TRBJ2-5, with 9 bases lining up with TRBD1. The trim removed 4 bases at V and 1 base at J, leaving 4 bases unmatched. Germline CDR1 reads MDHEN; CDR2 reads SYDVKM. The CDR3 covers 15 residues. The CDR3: CASSSPTGGQETQYF. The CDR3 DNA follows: TGTGCCAGCAGTTCACCGACAGGGGGCCAAGAGACCCAGTACTTC.

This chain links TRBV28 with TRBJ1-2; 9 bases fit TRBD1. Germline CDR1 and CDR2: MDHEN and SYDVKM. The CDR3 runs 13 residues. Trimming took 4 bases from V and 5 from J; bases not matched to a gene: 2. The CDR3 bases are TGTGCCAGCAGTTCTGGACAGGGGTATGGCTACACCTTC. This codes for CASSSGQGYGYTF.

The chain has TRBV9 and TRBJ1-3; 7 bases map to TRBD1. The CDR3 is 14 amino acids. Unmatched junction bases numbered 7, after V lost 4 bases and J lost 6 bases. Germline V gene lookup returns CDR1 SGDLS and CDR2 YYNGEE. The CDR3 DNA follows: TGTGCCAGCAGCCAACGACAGGGTACAAACACCATATATTTT. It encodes CASSQRQGTNTIYF.

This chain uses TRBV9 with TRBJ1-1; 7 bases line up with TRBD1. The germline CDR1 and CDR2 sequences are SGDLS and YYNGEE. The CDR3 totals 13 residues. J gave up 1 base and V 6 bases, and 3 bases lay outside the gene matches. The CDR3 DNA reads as TGTGCCAGCACCCGACAGGGGAACACTGAAGCTTTCTTT. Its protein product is CASTRQGNTEAFF.

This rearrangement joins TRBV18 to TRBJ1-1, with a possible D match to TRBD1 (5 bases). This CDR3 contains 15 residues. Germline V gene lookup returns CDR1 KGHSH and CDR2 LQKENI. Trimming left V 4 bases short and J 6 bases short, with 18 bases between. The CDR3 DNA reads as TGTGCCAGCTCACGCACAGGAGTAGGGGAATCTGAAGCTTTCTTT. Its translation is CASSRTGVGESEAFF. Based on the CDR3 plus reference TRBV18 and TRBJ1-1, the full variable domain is NAGVMQNPRHLVRRRGQEARLRCSPMKGHSHVYWYRQLPEEGLKFMVYLQKENIIDESGMPKERFSAEFPKEGPSILRIQQVVRGDSAAYFCASSRTGVGESEAFFGQGTRLTVV.

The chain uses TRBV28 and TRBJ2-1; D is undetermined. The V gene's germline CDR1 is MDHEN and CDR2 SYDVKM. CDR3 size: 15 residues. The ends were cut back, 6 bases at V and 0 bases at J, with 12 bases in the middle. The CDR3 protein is CASSPTTSSYNEQFF. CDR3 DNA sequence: TGTGCCAGCAGCCCGACCACCAGCTCCTACAATGAGCAGTTCTTC.

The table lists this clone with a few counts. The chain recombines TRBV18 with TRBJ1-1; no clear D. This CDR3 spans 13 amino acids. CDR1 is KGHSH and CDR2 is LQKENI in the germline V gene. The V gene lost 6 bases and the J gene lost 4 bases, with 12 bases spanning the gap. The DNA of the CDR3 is TGTGCCAGCTCTTTTACTGGGGTCACTGAAGCTTTCTTT. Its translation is CASSFTGVTEAFF. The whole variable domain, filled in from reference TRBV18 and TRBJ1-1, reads NAGVMQNPRHLVRRRGQEARLRCSPMKGHSHVYWYRQLPEEGLKFMVYLQKENIIDESGMPKERFSAEFPKEGPSILRIQQVVRGDSAAYFCASSFTGVTEAFFGQGTRLTVV.

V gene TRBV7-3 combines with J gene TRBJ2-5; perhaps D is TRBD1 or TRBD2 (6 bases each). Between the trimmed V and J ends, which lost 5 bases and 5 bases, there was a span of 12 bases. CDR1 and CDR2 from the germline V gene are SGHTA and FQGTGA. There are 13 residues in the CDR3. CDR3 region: CASSPEGGETQYF. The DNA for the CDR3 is TGTGCCAGCAGCCCAGAGGGGGGTGAGACCCAGTACTTC. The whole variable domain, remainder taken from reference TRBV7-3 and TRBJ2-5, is GAGVSQTPSNKVTEKGKYVELRCDPISGHTALYWYRQSLGQGPEFLIYFQGTGAADDSGLPNDRFFAVRPEGSVSTLKIQRTERGDSAVYLCASSPEGGETQYFGPGTRLLVL.

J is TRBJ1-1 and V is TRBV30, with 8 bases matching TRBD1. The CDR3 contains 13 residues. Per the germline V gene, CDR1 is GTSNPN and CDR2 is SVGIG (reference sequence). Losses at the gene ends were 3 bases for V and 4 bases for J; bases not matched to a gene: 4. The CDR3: CAWSRQGSTEAFF. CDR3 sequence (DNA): TGTGCCTGGAGCAGACAGGGGAGCACTGAAGCTTTCTTT. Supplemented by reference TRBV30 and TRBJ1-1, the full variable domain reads SQTIHQWPATLVQPVGSPLSLECTVEGTSNPNLYWYRQAAGRGLQLLFYSVGIGQISSEVPQNLSASRPQDRQFILSSKKLLLSDSGFYLCAWSRQGSTEAFFGQGTRLTVV.

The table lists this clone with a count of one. CDR3: CASSPLAGGSYNEQFF. For the CDR3, the DNA is TGTGCCAGTAGTCCCCTAGCGGGGGGCTCCTACAATGAGCAGTTCTTC. V and J are TRBV19 and TRBJ2-1, with TRBD2 matching 11 bases. The CDR3 has 16 residues. Per germline, CDR1 LNHDA and CDR2 SQIVND (reference sequence). V was pared by 5 bases and J by 0 bases, with 3 bases of the junction left unmatched.

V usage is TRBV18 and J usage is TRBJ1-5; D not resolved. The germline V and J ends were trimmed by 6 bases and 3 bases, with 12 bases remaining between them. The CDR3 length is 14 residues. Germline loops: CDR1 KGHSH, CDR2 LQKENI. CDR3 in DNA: TGTGCCAGCTCGCAGGACGAGCACAATCAGCCCCAGCATTTT. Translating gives CASSQDEHNQPQHF.

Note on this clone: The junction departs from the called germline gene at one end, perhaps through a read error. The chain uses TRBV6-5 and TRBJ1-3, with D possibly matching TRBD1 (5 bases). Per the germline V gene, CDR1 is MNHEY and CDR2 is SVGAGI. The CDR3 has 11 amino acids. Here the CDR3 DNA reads TGTGCCATCAGTGAGTTGGGGGCCATATATTTT. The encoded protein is CAISELGAIYF.

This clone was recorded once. The CDR3 reads CASRDREPNEKLFF. CDR3 DNA sequence: TGTGCCAGCAGGGACAGGGAACCTAATGAAAAACTGTTTTTT. V usage is TRBV27 and J usage is TRBJ1-4, with 8 positions matching TRBD1. Germline CDR1 MNHEY, CDR2 SMNVEV (reference sequence). This CDR3 region has 14 residues. V shed 6 bases and J 3 bases; nucleotides not matched to a gene: 3.

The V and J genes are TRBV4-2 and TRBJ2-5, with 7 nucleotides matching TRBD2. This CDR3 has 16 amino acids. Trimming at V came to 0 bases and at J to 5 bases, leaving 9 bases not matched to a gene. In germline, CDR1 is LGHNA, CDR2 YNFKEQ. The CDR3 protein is CASSQDPREGRETQYF. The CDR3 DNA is TGTGCCAGCAGCCAAGATCCGAGGGAGGGCCGGGAGACCCAGTACTTC.

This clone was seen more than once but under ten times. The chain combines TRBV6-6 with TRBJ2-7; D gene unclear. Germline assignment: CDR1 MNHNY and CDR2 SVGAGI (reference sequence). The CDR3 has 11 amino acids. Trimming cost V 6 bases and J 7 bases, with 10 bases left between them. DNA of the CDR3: TGTGCCAGCAGCGACACAAGGGAGCAGTACTTC. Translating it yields CASSDTREQYF.

CDR3 amino acids: CASSLDRQYEQYF. The CDR3 bases are TGTGCCAGCAGCTTAGACCGACAGTACGAGCAGTACTTC. This sequence joins TRBV7-8 and TRBJ2-7, with a possible D match to TRBD1 (5 bases). Trimming stripped 1 base from V and 4 bases from J, with 8 bases between. The CDR3 totals 13 residues. Per the germline V gene, CDR1 is SGHVS and CDR2 is FQNEAQ.

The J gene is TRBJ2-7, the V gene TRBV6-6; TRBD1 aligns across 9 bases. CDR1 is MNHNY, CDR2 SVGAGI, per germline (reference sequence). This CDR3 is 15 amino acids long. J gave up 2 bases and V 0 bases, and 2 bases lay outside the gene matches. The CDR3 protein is CASSYSGQGAYEQYF. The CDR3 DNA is TGTGCCAGCAGTTACTCGGGACAGGGCGCCTACGAGCAGTACTTC.

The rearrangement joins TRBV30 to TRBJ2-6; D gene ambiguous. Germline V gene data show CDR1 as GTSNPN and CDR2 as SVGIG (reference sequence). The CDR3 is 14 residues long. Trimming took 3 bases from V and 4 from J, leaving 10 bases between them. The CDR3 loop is CAWSRRPGANVLTF. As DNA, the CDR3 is TGTGCCTGGAGCCGTAGACCGGGGGCCAACGTCCTGACTTTC.

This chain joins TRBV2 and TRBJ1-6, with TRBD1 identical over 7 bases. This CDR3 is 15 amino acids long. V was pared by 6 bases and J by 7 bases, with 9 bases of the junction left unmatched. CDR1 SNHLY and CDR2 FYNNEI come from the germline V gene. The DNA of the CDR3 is TGTGCCAGCAGCGGCGGGACAGACAAAAATTCACCCCTCCACTTT. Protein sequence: CASSGGTDKNSPLHF.

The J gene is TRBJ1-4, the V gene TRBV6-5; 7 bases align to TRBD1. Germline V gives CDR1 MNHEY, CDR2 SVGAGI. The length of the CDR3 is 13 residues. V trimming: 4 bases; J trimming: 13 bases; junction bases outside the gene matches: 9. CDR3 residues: CASSSGQEQGLFF. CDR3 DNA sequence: TGTGCCAGCAGTTCCGGACAGGAACAGGGACTGTTTTTT.

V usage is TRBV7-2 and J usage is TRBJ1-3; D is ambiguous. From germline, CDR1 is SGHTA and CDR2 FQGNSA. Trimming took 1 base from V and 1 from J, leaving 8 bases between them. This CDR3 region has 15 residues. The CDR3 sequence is CASSLGVSSGNTIYF. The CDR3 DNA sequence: TGTGCCAGCAGCTTAGGGGTTTCGTCTGGAAACACCATATATTTT.

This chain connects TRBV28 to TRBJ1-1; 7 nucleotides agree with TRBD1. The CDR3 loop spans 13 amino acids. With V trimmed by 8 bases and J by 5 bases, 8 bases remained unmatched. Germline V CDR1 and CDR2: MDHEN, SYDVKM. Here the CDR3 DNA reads TGTGCCAGCCTCGGGACAGTAAATACTGAAGCTTTCTTT. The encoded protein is CASLGTVNTEAFF.

The DNA of the CDR3 is TGTGCCAGTAGTATAGGCCAAGAGACCCAGTACTTC. This gives the protein CASSIGQETQYF. The V gene is TRBV19, the J gene TRBJ2-5; D gene ambiguous. Germline values: CDR1 LNHDA, CDR2 SQIVND (reference sequence). Trimming stripped 1 base from V and 1 base from J, with 1 base between. This CDR3 is built from 12 residues.

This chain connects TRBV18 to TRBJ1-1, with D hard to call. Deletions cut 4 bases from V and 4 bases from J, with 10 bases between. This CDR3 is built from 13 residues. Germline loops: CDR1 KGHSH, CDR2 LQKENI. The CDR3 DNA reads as TGTGCCAGCTCACTTCTGCCCTTCACTGAAGCTTTCTTT. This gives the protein CASSLLPFTEAFF. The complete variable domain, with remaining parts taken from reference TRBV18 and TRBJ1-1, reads NAGVMQNPRHLVRRRGQEARLRCSPMKGHSHVYWYRQLPEEGLKFMVYLQKENIIDESGMPKERFSAEFPKEGPSILRIQQVVRGDSAAYFCASSLLPFTEAFFGQGTRLTVV.